A single sample gave rise to the 3 T cell receptor beta chains below, sequenced in a study of blood T cells in healthy people across ages. Using a J-beta primer mix together with a sample-barcoded 5' primer, a second PCR was run for about 7 to 12 cycles. From the 5' RACE reads, TCRdb called clonotypes with MiXCR, one entry per CDR3 protein. The sample holds about 1.1 million distinct CDR3 sequences, less than 45% seen once. The sample consisted of blood. These TCRs come from a man aged 18 to 30 in good health.

This clonotype was observed a handful of times. The chain recombines TRBV29-1 with TRBJ1-1, with D hard to call. Trimming left V 2 bases short and J 1 base short, with 14 bases between. The CDR3 sequence is 15 residues long. CDR1 is SQVTM and CDR2 is ANQGSEA in the germline V gene. The CDR3: CSVETSRVANTEAFF. CDR3 bases: TGCAGCGTTGAAACGTCGCGTGTCGCGAACACTGAAGCTTTCTTT. Based on the CDR3 plus reference TRBV29-1 and TRBJ1-1, the full variable domain is SAVISQKPSRDICQRGTSLTIQCQVDSQVTMMFWYRQQPGQSLTLIATANQGSEATYESGFVIDKFPISRPNLTFSTLTVSNMSPEDSSIYLCSVETSRVANTEAFFGQGTRLTVV.

This clonotype showed up just a few times. The chain links TRBV9 to TRBJ2-7; no firm D call. The CDR3 runs 13 residues. Per the germline V gene, CDR1 is SGDLS and CDR2 is YYNGEE. Trimming took 4 bases from V and 3 from J, leaving 11 bases between them. CDR3 coding DNA: TGTGCCAGCAGCCCCGATTTGATCTACGAGCAGTACTTC. Protein product: CASSPDLIYEQYF.

This chain links TRBV7-9 with TRBJ1-2; D may be TRBD1 (5 bases). Looked up from germline, CDR1 is SEHNR and CDR2 is FQNEAQ (reference sequence). The CDR3 has 13 amino acids. Trimming stripped 5 bases from V and 5 bases from J, with 12 bases between. CDR3 region: CASSVTEKYGYTF. Written as DNA, the CDR3 is TGTGCCAGCAGCGTGACAGAAAAGTATGGCTACACCTTC.